These 5 T cell receptor beta chains share one sample of origin, sequenced in a study of T cell responses to AZD1222 COVID-19 vaccine. TCRdb's table, derived via immunoSEQ multiplex PCR, lists solely in-frame clones and lacks some. The sample includes 90,000 to 130,000 clones, 85% to 95% of them seen just once. The source material was peripheral blood, sampled 28 days after the second AZD1222 dose. Source of these receptors: an adult who received the AZD1222 COVID-19 vaccine.

This chain uses TRBV3-1 (or the pseudogene TRBV3-2) with TRBJ1-2; D ambiguous. Germline-derived CDR1 and CDR2 are LGHDT and YNNKEL (reference sequence). Trimming took 5 bases from V and 8 from J, leaving 12 bases between them. The CDR3 totals 12 residues. The CDR3 loop reads CASSMPPQGYTF. The CDR3 DNA reads TGTGCCAGCAGCATGCCTCCCCAAGGCTACACCTTC.

The genes are TRBV4-1 and TRBJ1-1; D gene unclear. Trimming cost V 3 bases and J 0 bases, with 5 bases left between them. The CDR3 is made up of 13 amino acids. The V gene's germline CDR1 is MGHRA and CDR2 YSYEKL. In nucleotides, the CDR3 is TGCGCCAGCAGCCAGCTCATGAACACTGAAGCTTTCTTT. This gives the protein CASSQLMNTEAFF.

The rearrangement uses TRBV10-3 and TRBJ1-2; D unresolved. This CDR3 is built from 14 residues. Germline values: CDR1 ENHRY, CDR2 SYGVKD. Trimming removed 2 bases from V and 5 bases from J, with 12 bases in between. The DNA for the CDR3 is TGTGCCATCAGTGAGGGGGATCTATCTTATGGCTACACCTTC. Its translation is CAISEGDLSYGYTF.

The chain links TRBV13 to TRBJ1-1; D is unclear. The CDR3 length is 12 residues. Germline V CDR1 and CDR2: PRHDT, FYEKMQ (reference sequence). V lost 6 bases to trimming and J lost 5 bases, with 10 bases between them. The CDR3 region has the DNA TGTGCCAGCAGAAGGGTCCGGACTGAAGCTTTCTTT. As protein: CASRRVRTEAFF.

This sequence joins TRBV10-1 and TRBJ1-1; D perhaps matches TRBD1 (5 bases). The CDR3 covers 12 residues. V lost 2 bases and J lost 5, with 6 bases in between. Germline loops: CDR1 WNHNN, CDR2 SYGVQD (reference sequence). The CDR3 region has the DNA TGCGCCAGCAGTGAGGCAGGGACTGAAGCTTTCTTT. It yields the protein CASSEAGTEAFF.